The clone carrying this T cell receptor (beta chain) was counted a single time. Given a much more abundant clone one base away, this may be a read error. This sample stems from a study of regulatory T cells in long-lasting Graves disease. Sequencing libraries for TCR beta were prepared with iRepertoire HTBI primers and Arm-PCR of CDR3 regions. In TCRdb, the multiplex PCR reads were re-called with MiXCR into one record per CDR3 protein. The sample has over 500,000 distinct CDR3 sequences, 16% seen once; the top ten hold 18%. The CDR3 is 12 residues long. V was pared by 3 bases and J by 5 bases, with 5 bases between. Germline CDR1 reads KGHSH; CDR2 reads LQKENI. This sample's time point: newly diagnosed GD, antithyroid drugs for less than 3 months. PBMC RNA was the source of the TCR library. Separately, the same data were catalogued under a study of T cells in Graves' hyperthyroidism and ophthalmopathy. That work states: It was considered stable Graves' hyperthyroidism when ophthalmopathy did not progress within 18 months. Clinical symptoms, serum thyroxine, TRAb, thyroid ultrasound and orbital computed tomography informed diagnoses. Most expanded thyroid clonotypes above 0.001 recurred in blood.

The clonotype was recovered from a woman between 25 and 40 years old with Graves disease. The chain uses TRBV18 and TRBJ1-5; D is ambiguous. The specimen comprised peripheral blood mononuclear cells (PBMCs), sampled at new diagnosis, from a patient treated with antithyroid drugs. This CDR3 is CASSPCDQPQHF. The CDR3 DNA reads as TGTGCCAGCTCACCCTGCGATCAGCCCCAGCATTTT. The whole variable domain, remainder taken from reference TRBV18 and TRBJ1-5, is NAGVMQNPRHLVRRRGQEARLRCSPMKGHSHVYWYRQLPEEGLKFMVYLQKENIIDESGMPKERFSAEFPKEGPSILRIQQVVRGDSAAYFCASSPCDQPQHFGDGTRLSIL.